This TCR beta chain is from a study of blood T cell repertoires in COVID-19. This CDR3 is built from 14 residues. Trimming stripped 5 bases from V and 9 bases from J, with 19 bases between. Germline V gene sequence: CDR1 LNHDA, CDR2 SQIVND (reference sequence). The assay was immunoSEQ multiplex PCR, and TCRdb's table has in-frame clones only and misses some. Here the sample spans 57,000 or so clones, 70% to 85% being singletons. Sequences were obtained from peripheral blood. The source of this sequence is an elderly woman with active or convalescent COVID-19. V and J are TRBV19 and TRBJ2-5, with a tentative D call TRBD2 (5 bases). The CDR3 is CASSPRTSHSPQYF. The CDR3 nucleotides are TGTGCCAGTAGTCCCCGGACTTCACATTCGCCCCAGTACTTC.